The sequence of this T cell receptor (beta chain) was determined in a study of blood T cell repertoires in COVID-19. About the research overall: PBMCs, B-cell-depleted T cells, or T cells provided the cDNA or gDNA that made up the material.

The method was immunoSEQ multiplex PCR; TCRdb's version includes in-frame clones alone and lacks a portion of them. The sample lists just over 150,000 clones, more than 85% occurring once. Germline CDR1 and CDR2: SEHNR and FQNEAQ (reference sequence). Trimming took 6 bases from V and 0 from J, leaving 9 bases between them. The CDR3 has 14 amino acids. V and J are TRBV7-9 and TRBJ1-3, with no clear D. This receptor was taken from a woman in her 70s with acute or convalescent COVID-19. Sequences were obtained from peripheral blood. The CDR3: CASRPQDSGNTIYF. CDR3 in DNA: TGTGCCAGCAGACCACAAGACTCTGGAAACACCATATATTTT.